This entry is about one T cell receptor (beta chain). This record comes from a study of OX40 agonist ivuxolimab in advanced cancers. Libraries were prepared by immunoSEQ multiplex PCR; TCRdb keeps only in-frame clonotypes and omits some of them. Altogether approximately 12,000 clones are present, roughly 80% being singletons, with the ten largest covering around 9.3%. Germline CDR1 is SGHAT and CDR2 is FQNNGV. J was trimmed by 5 bases and V by 6 bases; bases with no gene match: 9. This CDR3 is 14 amino acids long. The rearrangement links TRBV11-2 to TRBJ2-7; 8 bases are shared with TRBD2. The sequenced sample was CD4+ or CD8+ T cells sorted from blood, obtained in a trial of the OX40 agonist ivuxolimab. The TCR originated in an adult with an advanced solid tumor such as melanoma, head and neck, liver or kidney cancer. CDR3 coding DNA: TGTGCCAGCAGACCAGCGGGAGCAACGAACGAGCAGTACTTC. Protein product: CASRPAGATNEQYF.